A selection of T cell receptor beta chains follows, all from one sample in a study of radiotherapy plus CTLA-4 blockade in lung cancer. Assay: immunoSEQ multiplex PCR; the TCRdb copy retains only in-frame clones and omits some. The profile covers over 80,000 clones, with about 88% appearing a single time and 15% to 20% taken by the ten largest. The specimen comprised peripheral blood, sampled from a patient treated with radiotherapy plus ipilimumab. The receptors shown here come from a human donor with non-small cell lung cancer that progressed on radiotherapy plus ipilimumab. CDR3s include the opening cysteine and the closing phenylalanine or tryptophan. Each record gives: V gene, D gene, clone size, J gene, CDR3 DNA, CDR3 protein. A D gene is named only where the DNA matches it firmly. Where a row states a size, it is once, few, many or the class of an expanded clone; other rows omit it.

v_gene: TRBV18
d_gene: TRBD1
abundance: -
j_gene: TRBJ1-1
CDR3nt: TGTGCCAGCTCACCAGGGACAGTTCAGAACACTGAAGCTTTCTTT
CDR3aa: CASSPGTVQNTEAFF

v_gene: TRBV2
d_gene: -
abundance: -
j_gene: TRBJ2-3
CDR3nt: TGTGCCAGCAGTGAAGCCGCGGCTCTTGGGGATACGCAGTATTTT
CDR3aa: CASSEAAALGDTQYF

v_gene: TRBV7-2
d_gene: -
abundance: -
j_gene: TRBJ1-2
CDR3nt: TGTGCCAGCAGCTCCCTGGGGCTGGGATCTAGTGGCTACACCTTC
CDR3aa: CASSSLGLGSSGYTF

v_gene: TRBV15
d_gene: -
abundance: few
j_gene: TRBJ2-1
CDR3nt: TGTGCCACCAGCGACGGGGTTCTTCAGTTCTTC
CDR3aa: CATSDGVLQFF

v_gene: TRBV6-1
d_gene: -
abundance: -
j_gene: TRBJ2-7
CDR3nt: TGTGCCAGCAGCGTGAGCCCAAACTACGAGCAGTACTTC
CDR3aa: CASSVSPNYEQYF

v_gene: TRBV7-6
d_gene: -
abundance: -
j_gene: TRBJ1-4
CDR3nt: TGTGCCAGCAGCTTAACGGGGGGCGAGAATGAAAAACTGTTTTTT
CDR3aa: CASSLTGGENEKLFF

v_gene: TRBV7-2
d_gene: -
abundance: -
j_gene: TRBJ2-7
CDR3nt: TGTGCCAGCAGCTTATCACGAGGGGGGAACTACGAGCAGTACTTC
CDR3aa: CASSLSRGGNYEQYF

v_gene: TRBV6-1
d_gene: -
abundance: -
j_gene: TRBJ2-5
CDR3nt: TGTGCCAGCCAACTAGCCCTGAAGGAGACCCAGTACTTC
CDR3aa: CASQLALKETQYF

v_gene: TRBV6-6
d_gene: -
abundance: -
j_gene: TRBJ1-6
CDR3nt: TGTGCCAGCAGTTACAATTCACCCCTCCACTTT
CDR3aa: CASSYNSPLHF

v_gene: TRBV6-1
d_gene: TRBD1
abundance: -
j_gene: TRBJ1-1
CDR3nt: TGTGCCAGCAGTGGCGTACAGGGGGCCGTAGCTTTCTTT
CDR3aa: CASSGVQGAVAFF

v_gene: TRBV4-1
d_gene: -
abundance: -
j_gene: TRBJ2-5
CDR3nt: TGCGCCAGCAGCAGGGCCCCTCAAGAGACCCAGTACTTC
CDR3aa: CASSRAPQETQYF

v_gene: TRBV2
d_gene: -
abundance: -
j_gene: TRBJ2-1
CDR3nt: TGTGCCATCAGACTCGGTGAGCAGTTCTTC
CDR3aa: CAIRLGEQFF

v_gene: TRBV4-1
d_gene: -
abundance: -
j_gene: TRBJ2-5
CDR3nt: TGCGCCAGCAGCCCCGGGACTCACGAAGAGACCCAGTACTTC
CDR3aa: CASSPGTHEETQYF

v_gene: TRBV27
d_gene: -
abundance: -
j_gene: TRBJ1-6
CDR3nt: TGTGCCAGCAGTTTGGGCCTCAATAATTCACCCCTCCACTTT
CDR3aa: CASSLGLNNSPLHF

v_gene: TRBV6-1
d_gene: -
abundance: once
j_gene: TRBJ2-7
CDR3nt: TGTGCCAGCAGTGTACACAGGGATCGTAACGAGCAGTACTTC
CDR3aa: CASSVHRDRNEQYF

v_gene: TRBV18
d_gene: TRBD1
abundance: few
j_gene: TRBJ2-3
CDR3nt: TGTGCCAGCTCACCGGAAGGGACAGGGGGCGCGAATACGCAGTATTTT
CDR3aa: CASSPEGTGGANTQYF

v_gene: TRBV6-5
d_gene: -
abundance: -
j_gene: TRBJ1-6
CDR3nt: TGTGCCACGGGATGGGGGTATAATTCACCCCTCCACTTT
CDR3aa: CATGWGYNSPLHF

v_gene: TRBV11-2
d_gene: TRBD1
abundance: -
j_gene: TRBJ1-2
CDR3nt: TGTGCCAGCAGCTTAGTAGGGGGCCTCGGGACAGGCAACTATGGCTACACCTTC
CDR3aa: CASSLVGGLGTGNYGYTF

v_gene: TRBV19
d_gene: TRBD2
abundance: -
j_gene: TRBJ2-2
CDR3nt: TGTGCCAGTAGTTCCCGGGGAGGGTCGAACACCGGGGAGCTGTTTTTT
CDR3aa: CASSSRGGSNTGELFF

v_gene: TRBV5-3
d_gene: -
abundance: -
j_gene: TRBJ1-2
CDR3nt: TGTGCCAGGCCGAACGGGACAATCGGACGGGGCTACACCTTC
CDR3aa: CARPNGTIGRGYTF

v_gene: TRBV5-1
d_gene: -
abundance: -
j_gene: TRBJ2-7
CDR3nt: TGCGCCAGCAGCTTGTCGGCGAGCGGGTACGAGCAGTACTTC
CDR3aa: CASSLSASGYEQYF

v_gene: TRBV19
d_gene: -
abundance: -
j_gene: TRBJ1-5
CDR3nt: TGTGCCGTAGGGGGAACCATCTCTTACAATCAGCCCCAGCATTTT
CDR3aa: CAVGGTISYNQPQHF

v_gene: TRBV7-8
d_gene: -
abundance: -
j_gene: TRBJ2-3
CDR3nt: TGTGCCAGCAGCTTGGTTTCCAGGTCAACAGATACGCAGTATTTT
CDR3aa: CASSLVSRSTDTQYF

v_gene: TRBV5-1
d_gene: TRBD2
abundance: -
j_gene: TRBJ2-3
CDR3nt: TGCGCCAGCAGCTTGGGAGCGGGGTCGAGCACAGATACGCAGTATTTT
CDR3aa: CASSLGAGSSTDTQYF

v_gene: TRBV4-3
d_gene: TRBD2
abundance: -
j_gene: TRBJ2-7
CDR3nt: TGCGCCAGCAGCCAAGATTCTAGCGGCCACGAGCAGTACTTC
CDR3aa: CASSQDSSGHEQYF

v_gene: TRBV2
d_gene: TRBD1
abundance: -
j_gene: TRBJ2-7
CDR3nt: TGTGCCAGCGCCGGACAGGGAGTCGAGCAGTACTTC
CDR3aa: CASAGQGVEQYF

v_gene: TRBV7-8
d_gene: TRBD1
abundance: -
j_gene: TRBJ2-7
CDR3nt: TGTGCCAGCAGCTTATGGGACAGGGGGCCCTACGAGCAGTACTTC
CDR3aa: CASSLWDRGPYEQYF

v_gene: TRBV20-1
d_gene: -
abundance: -
j_gene: TRBJ1-5
CDR3nt: TGCAGTGCTAGTTTAGATCAGCCCCAGCATTTT
CDR3aa: CSASLDQPQHF

v_gene: TRBV9
d_gene: -
abundance: -
j_gene: TRBJ1-4
CDR3nt: TGTGCCAGCAGCGTAGGGGTCGCAACTAATGAAAAACTGTTTTTT
CDR3aa: CASSVGVATNEKLFF

v_gene: TRBV19
d_gene: -
abundance: -
j_gene: TRBJ1-6
CDR3nt: TGTGCCAGTAGTATCCCCAGGAAGGATTCACCCCTCCACTTT
CDR3aa: CASSIPRKDSPLHF

v_gene: TRBV19
d_gene: -
abundance: -
j_gene: TRBJ1-2
CDR3nt: TGTGCCAGTAGCACTTTCGCGGTACCTAACTATGGCTACACCTTC
CDR3aa: CASSTFAVPNYGYTF

v_gene: TRBV5-5
d_gene: -
abundance: -
j_gene: TRBJ1-2
CDR3nt: TGTGCCAGCAGTCGAGCTAACTATGGCTACACCTTC
CDR3aa: CASSRANYGYTF

v_gene: TRBV5-4
d_gene: TRBD1
abundance: -
j_gene: TRBJ1-2
CDR3nt: TGTGCCAGCAGCTCCGGACAGGGCGAAGTTGGCTACACCTTC
CDR3aa: CASSSGQGEVGYTF

v_gene: TRBV27
d_gene: -
abundance: -
j_gene: TRBJ2-7
CDR3nt: TGTGCCAGCAGTCCCGGGACATTTTCCTACGAGCAGTACTTC
CDR3aa: CASSPGTFSYEQYF

v_gene: TRBV5-1
d_gene: TRBD2
abundance: -
j_gene: TRBJ2-5
CDR3nt: TGCGCCAGCAGGTTAGCCCTGGGGGGGCAAGAGACCCAGTACTTC
CDR3aa: CASRLALGGQETQYF

v_gene: TRBV28
d_gene: -
abundance: -
j_gene: TRBJ1-6
CDR3nt: TGTGCCAGCACCACAGGGACCCCAGGGAGTTCACCCCTCCACTTT
CDR3aa: CASTTGTPGSSPLHF

v_gene: TRBV5-1
d_gene: -
abundance: -
j_gene: TRBJ1-2
CDR3nt: TGCGCCAGCAGCTCTGCGCTGAACTATGGCTACACCTTC
CDR3aa: CASSSALNYGYTF

v_gene: TRBV11-3
d_gene: TRBD1
abundance: -
j_gene: TRBJ2-7
CDR3nt: TGTGCCAGCAGCCTTGGACAGGGGACGTCCTACGAGCAGTACTTC
CDR3aa: CASSLGQGTSYEQYF

v_gene: TRBV11-2
d_gene: -
abundance: -
j_gene: TRBJ1-3
CDR3nt: TGTGCCAGCAGCCTGCTCGGGGGAGTAGCAGGAAACACCATATATTTT
CDR3aa: CASSLLGGVAGNTIYF

v_gene: TRBV4-2
d_gene: -
abundance: -
j_gene: TRBJ1-1
CDR3nt: TGTGCCAGCAGCCAAGATCTCGACACTGAAGCTTTCTTT
CDR3aa: CASSQDLDTEAFF

v_gene: TRBV18
d_gene: -
abundance: few
j_gene: TRBJ1-1
CDR3nt: TGTGCCAGCTCACCACGGGGGGCGGGTAACACTGAAGCTTTCTTT
CDR3aa: CASSPRGAGNTEAFF

v_gene: TRBV30
d_gene: -
abundance: -
j_gene: TRBJ1-1
CDR3nt: TGTGCCTGGAGTCCCCCACGGACCTGGGCTGAAGCTTTCTTT
CDR3aa: CAWSPPRTWAEAFF